This TCR beta chain was observed in a study of T cell responses to AZD1222 COVID-19 vaccine. This clone was detected only a few times. Antigen specificity is unknown. The V end lost 4 bases, the J end lost 7 bases, and 22 bases lay between the germline ends. The germline V gene has CDR1 SEHNR and CDR2 FQNEAQ (reference sequence). The CDR3 length is 17 residues. Overall study findings and caveats: Spike-specific TCR breadth and depth grew following two AZD1222 doses.

Profiling relied on immunoSEQ multiplex PCR, and the TCRdb table lists in-frame clones only, not all of them. The data contain 140,000 to 150,000 clones, 92% of them singletons. The sequence derives from an adult in good health. This material consisted of peripheral blood, taken on day 0 of AZD1222 vaccination. The gene calls are TRBV7-9 and TRBJ1-4, with D possibly being TRBD1 (5 bases). CDR3 loop: CASSSPMGPTRSEKLFF. The CDR3, as DNA: TGTGCCAGCAGCTCCCCTATGGGGCCAACGAGAAGTGAAAAACTGTTTTTT.